This TCR beta chain was captured in a study of blood T cells in healthy people across ages (dated by TCRdb to 2014 to 2015). Regarding the study in general: Template switching captured roughly one uniquely barcoded TCR beta cDNA molecule per two T cells in model experiments. The study measured age-related changes in TCR beta repertoire diversity using deep sequencing normalized with unique cDNA molecular identifiers. Four age groups were formed from the donors: young (average about 16 years), middle-aged (around 41), aged (roughly 58) and long-lived (roughly 88). The study analyzed two additional independent replicas of 1 million unique cDNA reads from the same blood draw for two donors, one aged 18 to 30 and one aged 80 or older.

The full study reports these points: Estimates of total diversity based on one million sequenced T cells were considered lower bounds and underestimates. As age increased, observed TCR beta diversity per million T cells dropped in a roughly linear way, and a significant reduction was already evident by age about 40. Bulk unsorted PBMC profiling prevented conclusive comparison of naive and antigen-experienced compartments. Donor CMV infection status was unknown, potentially confounding age-related changes in expanded clonotypes. A strong correlation was found between observed TCR beta diversity and the percentage of naive T cells measured by flow cytometry. Compared with the aged group, the long-lived group had more naive CD4+ T cells, fewer expanded clones and increased TCR diversity, a pattern suggesting age selection.

Comment on this clonotype: Its antigen is not yet known. Per-nucleotide qualities are absent, and no much larger clonotype sits a single base away.

Systemically healthy Caucasian individuals from Russia, 35 to 50 in total and aged about 6 to 95 years, were included as donors. Approximately 11 milliliters of peripheral blood were drawn from each donor into EDTA-treated Vacutainer tubes. PBMCs were isolated by Ficoll-Paque density-gradient centrifugation, with at least 6 million obtained per sample. Total RNA was extracted from PBMCs with Trizol reagent, with at least 5.5 micrograms obtained per sample. Naive CD45RAhigh/CD27high T cell percentages were measured by flow cytometry on a PBMC aliquot from every donor. Libraries were made using 5' RACE. For sequencing, an Illumina HiSeq 2500 was employed. A second PCR of roughly 7 to 11 cycles was performed with a sample-barcoded 5' primer and a J-beta primer mix. A template-switch 5' adaptor carrying 12 random nucleotides introduced a unique molecular identifier onto each TCR beta cDNA molecule. At least 2.5 million CDR3-containing paired-end reads were obtained from each sample. First-strand cDNA was synthesized from all RNA with the Mint cDNA synthesis kit, primed by a TRBC-specific oligonucleotide. Following uracil-DNA glycosylase treatment, a first 18-cycle PCR with universal primers M1SS and BC2_uni_R was performed on all cDNA. The paper's data handling went like this. Each sample was normalized by randomly selecting 1 million high-quality reads, each carrying a distinct molecular identifier. Reads with shared molecular identifiers were discarded instead of being binned into consensus sequences. MiTCR, run with a Q25 quality threshold and the strictest error-elimination algorithm, handled CDR3 identification, clonotype clustering and error correction. A nonparametric unseen species model with Euler transformation was used to estimate a lower bound on total TCR beta diversity. Using fastp trimming at Q25 and MiXCR clonotype assembly, TCRdb reanalyzed the public sequencing data and kept in-frame beta chains. CDR3 protein duplicates are merged, each entry listing the most common genes and DNA. For this entry, the V and J calls and clone size follow TCRdb and not the study's own pipeline. The sample records more than 750,000 distinct CDR3 sequences, 25% to 30% of which are singletons. The ten largest clones take up around 9.6% of the sample.

CDR1 and CDR2 (MNHEY, SMNVEV) derive from the germline V gene (reference sequence). V is cut by 5 bases and J by 13 bases, and the space between the germline ends is 25 bases. The CDR3 covers 15 residues, taking in both the cysteine and the phenylalanine. CDR3 DNA only is kept here, 45 bases in frame from base 1. The sample also formed part of further work on T cells of mothers and their children. The second study also describes: Donors were nine systemically healthy Caucasian individuals: three mothers and their six children. cDNA synthesis consumed the entire amount of extracted RNA, loaded at approximately 1.6 ug RNA in each 15 ul reaction. In the second PCR, the M1S primer added sample barcodes and 2-4 random nucleotides. More than 9 million TCR beta CDR3 reads were obtained from each mother, and some 3.2 million reads were obtained from each child. In both related and unrelated pairs, thymic selection shapes the output of TCR recombination in a similar way, with inherited differences having only a minor effect. Related mother-child pairs always showed normalized repertoire overlap that was slightly higher than in unrelated mother-child pairs, though the difference was never significant. Persistent microchimeric T cell clones were not detected, at a sensitivity of 95 to 100 clones per million clonotypes. In the study, deep NGS was used to compare the TCR beta repertoires of mothers and children, and features distinguishing related mother-child pairs from unrelated individuals were sought. On average, the children were roughly 12 +/- 4 years old, while the mothers were roughly 36 +/- 4 years old. After adapters were ligated using NEBNext reagents, the libraries underwent 100+100 nt paired-end sequencing on an Illumina HiSeq 2000. Mother and child libraries were prepared a month apart and sequenced in separate runs to prevent cross-contamination. Each donor had between about 450,000 and 2,100,000 distinct TCR beta clonotypes identified. Naive TCR beta clonotypes were estimated from low-frequency clonotypes matched to each donor's FACS-determined naive share, without sorting.

The receptor chain draws on TRBV27 and TRBJ2-3; no D segment can be confidently identified. The sequence derives from a woman in her thirties or forties in good health. Sequencing input: blood. The CDR3 protein is CASSQRFLLLDKEYF. The nucleotides are TGTGCCAGCAGTCAGCGATTTCTATTACTCGATAAAGAGTATTTT.